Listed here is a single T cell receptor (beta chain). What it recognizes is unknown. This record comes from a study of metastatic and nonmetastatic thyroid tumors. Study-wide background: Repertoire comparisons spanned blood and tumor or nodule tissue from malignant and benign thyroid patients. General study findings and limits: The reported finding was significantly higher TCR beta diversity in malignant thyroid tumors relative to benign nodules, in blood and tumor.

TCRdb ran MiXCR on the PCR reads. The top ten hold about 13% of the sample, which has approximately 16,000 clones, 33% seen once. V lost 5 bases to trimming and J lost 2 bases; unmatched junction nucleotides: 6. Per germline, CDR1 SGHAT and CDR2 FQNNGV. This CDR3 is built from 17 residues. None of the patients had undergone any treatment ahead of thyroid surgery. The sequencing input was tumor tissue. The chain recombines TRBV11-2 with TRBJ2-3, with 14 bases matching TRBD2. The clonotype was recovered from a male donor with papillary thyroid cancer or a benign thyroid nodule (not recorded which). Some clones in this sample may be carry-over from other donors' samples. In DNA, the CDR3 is TGTGCCAGCAGCCTAGGACTAGCGGGAGGCCCCACAGATACGCAGTATTTT. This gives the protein CASSLGLAGGPTDTQYF.